This T cell receptor (beta chain) is from a study of OX40 agonist ivuxolimab in advanced cancers. Study context: An agonistic anti-OX40 (CD134) antibody, ivuxolimab, was used to treat the patients. The dose of intravenous ivuxolimab that patients received every 2 weeks ranged from 0.01 to 10 mg/kg. Partial responses were achieved by three patients, one with hepatocellular carcinoma and two with cutaneous melanoma.

Study results and caveats: The mean number of expanded clones was higher in CD8+ T cells than in CD4+.

The germline V and J ends were trimmed by 5 bases and 5 bases, with 9 bases remaining between them. This CDR3 has 13 residues. Germline loops: CDR1 SGHTA, CDR2 FQGNSA. Measured with immunoSEQ multiplex PCR; TCRdb has only the in-frame clones, and not every one. The sample contains approximately 75,000 clones, about nine tenths of which appear only once. Comments on this clone: The antigen is undetermined.

The sequence derives from an adult with an advanced solid tumor such as melanoma, head and neck, liver or kidney cancer. This chain uses TRBV7-2 with TRBJ2-2; D gene ambiguous. The source material was CD4+ or CD8+ T cells sorted from blood, sampled in a trial of the OX40 agonist ivuxolimab. CDR3 DNA sequence: TGTGCCAGCAGCCCGACCTCAACCGGGGAGCTGTTTTTT. This codes for CASSPTSTGELFF.